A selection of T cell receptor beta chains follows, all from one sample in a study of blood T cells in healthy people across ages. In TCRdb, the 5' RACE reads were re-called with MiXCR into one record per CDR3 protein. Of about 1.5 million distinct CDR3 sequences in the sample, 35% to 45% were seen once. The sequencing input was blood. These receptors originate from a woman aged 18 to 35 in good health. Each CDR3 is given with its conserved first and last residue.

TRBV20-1	CSARWSGVVGNQPQHF
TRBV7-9	CASGLVIGGGNEQFF
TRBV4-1	CASSQDLGAAGYTF
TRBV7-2	CASSLAGQRGGQETQYF
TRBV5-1	CASSAELNTEAFF
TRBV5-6	CASSLGGGWDTQYF
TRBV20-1	CSARDSRGRTGELFF
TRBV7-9	CASSLTRAGSNQPQHF
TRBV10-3	CTISGGGTGTYEQYF
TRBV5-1	CASSIGQSQETQYF
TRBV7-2	CVSSFMVGETQYF
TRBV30	CAWSVPVLREKLFF
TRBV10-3	CAISEQVYGYTF
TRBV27	CASSATVSNEQFF
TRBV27	CASSFLAGVETQYF
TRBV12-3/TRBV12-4	CASSSRLAGGKEETQYF
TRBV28	CASSLLTGVEQYF
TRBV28	CASSYPSPAAKNIQYF
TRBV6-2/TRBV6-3	CASSSGQFPFSDNEQFF
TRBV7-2	CASSLIREYEQFF
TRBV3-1	CASGGGTDTQYF
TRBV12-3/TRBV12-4	CASSSRTSGGPWETQYF
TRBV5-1	CASQVGSSSYNSPLHF
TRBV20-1	CSARAGTNTDTQYF
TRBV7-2	CASSFGQVNEQFF
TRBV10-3	CAISESNNEANYGYTF
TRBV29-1	CSVDAVTEGYTF
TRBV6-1	CASSEPGGGYTF
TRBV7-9	CASSPALQEDTQYF
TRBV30	CAWRPGTSPSNTGELFF
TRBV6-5	CASGGQFGEAFF
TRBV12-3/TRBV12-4	CASSPGTVSHLTQHF
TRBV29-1	CSAGSGYTF
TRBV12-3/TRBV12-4	CASSLVSDTEYF
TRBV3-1	CASSQDGRRLVPPEQYF
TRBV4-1	CASSQKRGTSTDTQYF
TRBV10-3	CATRQGFASYGYTF
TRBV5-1	CASSYDSNTEAFF